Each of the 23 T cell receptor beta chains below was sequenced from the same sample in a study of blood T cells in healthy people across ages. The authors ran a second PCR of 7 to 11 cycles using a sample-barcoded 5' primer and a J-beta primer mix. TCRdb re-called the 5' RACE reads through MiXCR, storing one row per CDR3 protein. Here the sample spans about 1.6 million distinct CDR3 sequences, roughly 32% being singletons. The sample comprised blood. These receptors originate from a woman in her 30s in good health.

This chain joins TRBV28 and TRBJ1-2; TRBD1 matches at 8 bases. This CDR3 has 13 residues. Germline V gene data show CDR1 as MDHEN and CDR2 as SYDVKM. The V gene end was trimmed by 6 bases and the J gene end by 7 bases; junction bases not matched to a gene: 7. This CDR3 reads CASSKRDRFGYTF. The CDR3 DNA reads TGTGCCAGCAGCAAGCGGGACAGGTTTGGCTACACCTTC.

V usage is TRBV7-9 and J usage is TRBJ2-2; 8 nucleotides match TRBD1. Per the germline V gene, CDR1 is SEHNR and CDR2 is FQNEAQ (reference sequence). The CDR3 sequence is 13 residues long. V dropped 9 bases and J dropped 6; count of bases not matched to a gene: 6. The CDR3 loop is CARPGQGPGELFF. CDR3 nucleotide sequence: TGTGCCAGACCCGGACAGGGCCCCGGGGAGCTGTTTTTT.

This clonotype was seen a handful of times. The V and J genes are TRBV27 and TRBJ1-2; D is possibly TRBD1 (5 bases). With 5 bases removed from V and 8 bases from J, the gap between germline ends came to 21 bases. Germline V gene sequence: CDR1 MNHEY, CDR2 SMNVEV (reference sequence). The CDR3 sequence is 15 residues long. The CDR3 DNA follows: TGTGCCAGCAGTCCGCTCGGACCACAGGTTATCGGCTACACCTTC. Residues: CASSPLGPQVIGYTF.

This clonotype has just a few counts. In nucleotides, the CDR3 is TGCGCCAGCAGCCAAGTGAGTAGTCAACTTTATGGCTACACCTTC. Protein product: CASSQVSSQLYGYTF. V gene TRBV4-1 combines with J gene TRBJ1-2; D unclear. The CDR3 extends over 15 amino acids. Per germline, CDR1 MGHRA and CDR2 YSYEKL. Trimming stripped 1 base from V and 5 bases from J, with 14 bases between.

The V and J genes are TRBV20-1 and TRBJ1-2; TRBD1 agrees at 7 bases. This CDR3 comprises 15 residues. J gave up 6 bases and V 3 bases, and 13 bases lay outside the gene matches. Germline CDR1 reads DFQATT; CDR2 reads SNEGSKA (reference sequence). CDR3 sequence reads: CSARLGQAGVHGYTF. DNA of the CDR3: TGCAGTGCTAGGTTAGGACAGGCGGGAGTCCATGGCTACACCTTC.

DNA of the CDR3: TGTGCCAGCAGTTGGCGGGGACAATATGCGTATGGCTACACCTTC. Its protein is CASSWRGQYAYGYTF. The chain joins TRBV28 to TRBJ1-2; the D gene is possibly TRBD1 (6 bases). This CDR3 has 15 residues. Trimming removed 4 bases from V and 5 bases from J, with 17 bases in between. Germline CDR1 and CDR2: MDHEN and SYDVKM.

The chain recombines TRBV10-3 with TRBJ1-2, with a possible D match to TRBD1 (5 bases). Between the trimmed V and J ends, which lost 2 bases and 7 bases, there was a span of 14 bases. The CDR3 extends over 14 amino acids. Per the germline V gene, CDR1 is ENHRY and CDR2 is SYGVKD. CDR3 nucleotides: TGTGCCATCAGTGAGAGAGCAGGGAAAGTTGGCTACACCTTC. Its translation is CAISERAGKVGYTF.

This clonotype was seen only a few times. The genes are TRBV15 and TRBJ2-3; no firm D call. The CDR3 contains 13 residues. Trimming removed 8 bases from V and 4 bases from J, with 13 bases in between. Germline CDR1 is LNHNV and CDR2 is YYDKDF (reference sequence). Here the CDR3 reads CATRTSGADTQYF. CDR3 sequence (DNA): TGTGCCACCCGGACCTCTGGGGCAGATACGCAGTATTTT.

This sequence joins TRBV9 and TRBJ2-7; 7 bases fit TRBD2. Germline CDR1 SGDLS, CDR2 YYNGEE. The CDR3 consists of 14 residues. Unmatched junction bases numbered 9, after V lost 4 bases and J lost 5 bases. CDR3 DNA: TGTGCCAGCAGCCCACGGGACTATACCAACGAGCAGTACTTC. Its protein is CASSPRDYTNEQYF. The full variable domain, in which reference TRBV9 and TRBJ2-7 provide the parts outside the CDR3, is DSGVTQTPKHLITATGQRVTLRCSPRSGDLSVYWYQQSLDQGLQFLIQYYNGEERAKGNILERFSAQQFPDLHSELNLSSLELGDSALYFCASSPRDYTNEQYFGPGTRLTVT.

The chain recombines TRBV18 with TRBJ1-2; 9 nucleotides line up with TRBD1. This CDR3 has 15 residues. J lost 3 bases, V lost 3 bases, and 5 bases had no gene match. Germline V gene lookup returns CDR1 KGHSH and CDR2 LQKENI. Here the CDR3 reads CASSPNRGLDYGYTF. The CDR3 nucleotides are TGTGCCAGCTCACCCAACAGGGGGCTGGACTATGGCTACACCTTC.

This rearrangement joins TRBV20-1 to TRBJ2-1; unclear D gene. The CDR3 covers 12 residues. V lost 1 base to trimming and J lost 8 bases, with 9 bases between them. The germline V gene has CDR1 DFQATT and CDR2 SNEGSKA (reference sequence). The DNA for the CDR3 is TGCAGTGCTAGAGCCCCAGTCGATGAGCAGTTCTTC. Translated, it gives CSARAPVDEQFF.

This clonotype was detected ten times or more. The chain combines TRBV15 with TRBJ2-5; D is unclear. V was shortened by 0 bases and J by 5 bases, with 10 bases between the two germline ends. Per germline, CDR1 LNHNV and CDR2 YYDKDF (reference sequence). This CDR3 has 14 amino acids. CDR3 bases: TGTGCCACCAGCAGAGACCCCTCCTTCGAGACCCAGTACTTC. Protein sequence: CATSRDPSFETQYF.

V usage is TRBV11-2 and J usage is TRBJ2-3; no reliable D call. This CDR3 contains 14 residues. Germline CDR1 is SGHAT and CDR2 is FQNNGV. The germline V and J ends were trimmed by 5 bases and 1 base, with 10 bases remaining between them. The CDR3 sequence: CASSPVTCTDTQYF. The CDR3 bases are TGTGCCAGCAGCCCCGTGACCTGCACAGATACGCAGTATTTT.

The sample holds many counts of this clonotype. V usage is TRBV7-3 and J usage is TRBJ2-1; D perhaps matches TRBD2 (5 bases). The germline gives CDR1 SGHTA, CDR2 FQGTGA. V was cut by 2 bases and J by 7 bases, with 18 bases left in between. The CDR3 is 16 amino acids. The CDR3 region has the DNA TGTGCCAGCAGCTTACCTGGAGGACCAAACCGGAATGAGCAGTTCTTC. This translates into CASSLPGGPNRNEQFF. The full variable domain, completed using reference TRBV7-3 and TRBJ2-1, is GAGVSQTPSNKVTEKGKYVELRCDPISGHTALYWYRQSLGQGPEFLIYFQGTGAADDSGLPNDRFFAVRPEGSVSTLKIQRTERGDSAVYLCASSLPGGPNRNEQFFGPGTRLTVL.

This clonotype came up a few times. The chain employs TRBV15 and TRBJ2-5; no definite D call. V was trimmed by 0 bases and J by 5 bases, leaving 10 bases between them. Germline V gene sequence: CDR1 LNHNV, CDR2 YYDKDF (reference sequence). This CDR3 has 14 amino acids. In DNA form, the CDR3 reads TGTGCCACCAGCAGAGATTCTGGCCCTGAGACCCAGTACTTC. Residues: CATSRDSGPETQYF.

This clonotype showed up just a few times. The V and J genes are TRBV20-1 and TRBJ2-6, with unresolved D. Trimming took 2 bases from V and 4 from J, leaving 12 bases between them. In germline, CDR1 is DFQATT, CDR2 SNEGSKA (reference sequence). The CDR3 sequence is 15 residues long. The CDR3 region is CSARIDGLGANVLTF. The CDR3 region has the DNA TGCAGTGCTAGAATTGATGGGTTGGGGGCCAACGTCCTGACTTTC.

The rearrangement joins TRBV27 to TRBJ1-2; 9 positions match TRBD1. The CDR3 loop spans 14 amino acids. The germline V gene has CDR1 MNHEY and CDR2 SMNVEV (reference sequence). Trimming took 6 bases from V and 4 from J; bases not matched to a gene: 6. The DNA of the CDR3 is TGTGCCAGCAGGGAACAGGGGGCGAGCTATGGCTACACCTTC. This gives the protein CASREQGASYGYTF.

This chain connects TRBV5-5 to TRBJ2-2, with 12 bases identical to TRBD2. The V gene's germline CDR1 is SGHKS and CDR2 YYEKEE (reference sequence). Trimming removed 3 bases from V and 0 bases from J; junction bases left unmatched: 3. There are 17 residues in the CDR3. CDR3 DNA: TGTGCCAGCAGCTCCTGGACTAGCGGGGCGAACACCGGGGAGCTGTTTTTT. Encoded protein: CASSSWTSGANTGELFF.

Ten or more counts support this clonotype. The DNA of the CDR3 is TGTGCCAGCAGCGTATACCGGGGGGCGAGCACAGATACGCAGTATTTT. Translated, it gives CASSVYRGASTDTQYF. The V gene is TRBV9, the J gene TRBJ2-3, with D possibly TRBD2 on 7 matching bases. CDR3 size: 16 residues. Trimming pared 1 base from V and 0 bases from J, leaving 12 bases between. CDR1 is SGDLS and CDR2 is YYNGEE in the germline V gene.

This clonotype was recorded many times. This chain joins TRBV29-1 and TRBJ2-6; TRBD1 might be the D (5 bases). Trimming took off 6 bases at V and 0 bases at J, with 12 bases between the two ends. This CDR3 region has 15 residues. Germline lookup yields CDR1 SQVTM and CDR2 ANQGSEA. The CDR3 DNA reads TGCAGCGTCGATACAGGAACCTCTGGGGCCAACGTCCTGACTTTC. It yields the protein CSVDTGTSGANVLTF. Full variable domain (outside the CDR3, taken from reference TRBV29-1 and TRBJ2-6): SAVISQKPSRDICQRGTSLTIQCQVDSQVTMMFWYRQQPGQSLTLIATANQGSEATYESGFVIDKFPISRPNLTFSTLTVSNMSPEDSSIYLCSVDTGTSGANVLTFGAGSRLTVL.

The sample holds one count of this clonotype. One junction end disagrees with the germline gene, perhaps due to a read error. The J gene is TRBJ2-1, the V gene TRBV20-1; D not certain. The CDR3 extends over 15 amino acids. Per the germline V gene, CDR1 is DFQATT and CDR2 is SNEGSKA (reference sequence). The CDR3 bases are TGCGGTGCTAGAGTCTTGAGTTCAAACTACAATGAGCAGTTCTTC. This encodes CGARVLSSNYNEQFF.

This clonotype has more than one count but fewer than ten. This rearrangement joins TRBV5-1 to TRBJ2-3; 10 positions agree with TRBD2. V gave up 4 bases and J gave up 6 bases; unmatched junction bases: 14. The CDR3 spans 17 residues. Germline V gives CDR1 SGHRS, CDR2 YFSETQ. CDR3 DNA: TGCGCCAGCAGCCTGGCCGTAGGGACTAGCGATCCGGATACGCAGTATTTT. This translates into CASSLAVGTSDPDTQYF.

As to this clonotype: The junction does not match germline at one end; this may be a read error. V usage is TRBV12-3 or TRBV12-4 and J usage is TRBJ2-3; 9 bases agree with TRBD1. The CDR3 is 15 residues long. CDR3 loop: CASSPGQGRTDAQYF. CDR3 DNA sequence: TGTGCCAGCAGCCCGGGACAGGGAAGAACAGATGCGCAGTATTTT.